This paragraph covers one T cell receptor beta chain sequence. Its antigen is as yet unknown. The sample comes from a study of shared clonotypes between healthy human individuals. Findings and limits, study-wide: A limitation of the genetic and exposure-history diversity represented arose from few donors.

Trimming took 7 bases from V and 7 from J, leaving 4 bases between them. In germline, CDR1 is LGHNT, CDR2 FRNRAP. There are 10 residues in the CDR3. In the original analysis: Filtering differed, since immunoSEQ gave only junction sequences and no quality scores. Assay: immunoSEQ multiplex PCR; the TCRdb copy retains only in-frame clones and omits some. The DNA was the basis for D and trimming; V, J and clone size are from that table. This table has 1.6 million or so clones, 97% to 99% appearing once. V usage is TRBV12-5 and J usage is TRBJ2-2, with D unclear. The sequenced sample was naive CD4+ T cells sorted from blood. The sample's subset: CD45RA+ positively selected. This receptor was identified in a man younger than 45 in good health. In DNA, the CDR3 is TGTGCTAGTGAGGACGGGGAGCTGTTTTTT. Its translation is CASEDGELFF. The entire variable domain, with the rest obtained from reference TRBV12-5 and TRBJ2-2, is as follows: DARVTQTPRHKVTEMGQEVTMRCQPILGHNTVFWYRQTMMQGLELLAYFRNRAPLDDSGMPKDRFSAEMPDATLATLKIQPSEPRDSAVYFCASEDGELFFGEGSRLTVL.